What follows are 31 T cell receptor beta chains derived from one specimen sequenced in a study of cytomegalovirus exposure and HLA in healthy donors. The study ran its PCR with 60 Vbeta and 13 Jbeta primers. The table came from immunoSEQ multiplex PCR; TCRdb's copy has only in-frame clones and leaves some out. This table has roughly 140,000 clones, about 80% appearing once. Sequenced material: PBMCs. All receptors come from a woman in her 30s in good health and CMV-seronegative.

The CDR3 loop is CASSSVWGQGLISGELFF. CDR3 sequence (DNA): TGTGCCAGCAGTTCCGTGTGGGGACAGGGATTAATTTCCGGGGAGCTGTTTTTT. The rearrangement joins TRBV7-9 to TRBJ2-2; 9 bases are shared with TRBD1. Germline CDR1 and CDR2: SEHNR and FQNEAQ (reference sequence). The CDR3 totals 18 residues. Trimming cost V 6 bases and J 6 bases; bases outside gene matches: 17.

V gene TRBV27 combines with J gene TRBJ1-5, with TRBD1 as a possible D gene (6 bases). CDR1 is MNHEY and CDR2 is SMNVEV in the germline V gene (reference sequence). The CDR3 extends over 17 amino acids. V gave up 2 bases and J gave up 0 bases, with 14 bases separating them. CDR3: CASSLRGGPYSNQPQHF. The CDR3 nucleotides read TGTGCCAGCAGTTTAAGGGGGGGGCCTTATAGCAATCAGCCCCAGCATTTT.

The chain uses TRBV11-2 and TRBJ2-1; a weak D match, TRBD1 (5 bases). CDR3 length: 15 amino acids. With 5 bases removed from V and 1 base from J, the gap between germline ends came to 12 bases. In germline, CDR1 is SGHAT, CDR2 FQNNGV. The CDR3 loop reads CASSPAQGSYNEQFF. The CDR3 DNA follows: TGTGCCAGCAGCCCCGCCCAGGGTTCCTACAATGAGCAGTTCTTC. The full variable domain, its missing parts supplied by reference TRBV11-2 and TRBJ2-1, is EAGVAQSPRYKIIEKRQSVAFWCNPISGHATLYWYQQILGQGPKLLIQFQNNGVVDDSQLPKDRFSAERLKGVDSTLKIQPAKLEDSAVYLCASSPAQGSYNEQFFGPGTRLTVL.

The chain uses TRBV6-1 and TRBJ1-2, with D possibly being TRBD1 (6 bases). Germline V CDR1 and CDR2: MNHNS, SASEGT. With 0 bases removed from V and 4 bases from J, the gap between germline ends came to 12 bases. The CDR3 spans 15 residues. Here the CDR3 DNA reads TGTGCCAGCAGTGAAGCATGGGGGCGTAGCTATGGCTACACCTTC. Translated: CASSEAWGRSYGYTF.

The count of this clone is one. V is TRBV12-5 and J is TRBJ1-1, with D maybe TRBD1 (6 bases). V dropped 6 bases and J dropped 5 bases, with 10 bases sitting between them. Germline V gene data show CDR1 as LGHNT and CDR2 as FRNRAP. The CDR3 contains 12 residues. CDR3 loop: CASGHRVTEAFF. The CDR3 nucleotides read TGTGCTAGTGGCCACAGGGTAACTGAAGCTTTCTTT.

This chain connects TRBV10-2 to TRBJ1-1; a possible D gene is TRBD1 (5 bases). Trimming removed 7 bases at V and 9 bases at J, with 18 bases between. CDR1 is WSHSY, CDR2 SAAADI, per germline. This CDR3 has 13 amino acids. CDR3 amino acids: CASTSRGEVKAFF. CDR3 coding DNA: TGCGCCAGCACCTCAAGAGGGGAGGTGAAAGCTTTCTTT.

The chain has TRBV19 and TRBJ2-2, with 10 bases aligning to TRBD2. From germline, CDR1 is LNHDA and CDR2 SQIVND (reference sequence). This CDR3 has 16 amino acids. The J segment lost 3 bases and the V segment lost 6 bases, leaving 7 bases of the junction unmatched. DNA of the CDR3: TGTGCCAGTAGGGTCTCTAGCGGGAGCTACACCGGGGAGCTGTTTTTT. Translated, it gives CASRVSSGSYTGELFF.

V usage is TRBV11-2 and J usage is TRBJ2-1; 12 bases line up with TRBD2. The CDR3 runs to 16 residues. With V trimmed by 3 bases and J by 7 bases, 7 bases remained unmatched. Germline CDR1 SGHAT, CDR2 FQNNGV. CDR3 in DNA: TGTGCCAGCAGCTTCCAGACTAGCGGGGGTACTAATGAGCAGTTCTTC. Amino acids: CASSFQTSGGTNEQFF.

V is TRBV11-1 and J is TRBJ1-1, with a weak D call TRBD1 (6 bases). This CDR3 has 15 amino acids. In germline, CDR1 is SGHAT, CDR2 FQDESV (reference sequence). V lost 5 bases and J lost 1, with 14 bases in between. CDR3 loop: CASSPTGPRNTEAFF. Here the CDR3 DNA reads TGTGCCAGCAGCCCCACAGGGCCCCGGAACACTGAAGCTTTCTTT.

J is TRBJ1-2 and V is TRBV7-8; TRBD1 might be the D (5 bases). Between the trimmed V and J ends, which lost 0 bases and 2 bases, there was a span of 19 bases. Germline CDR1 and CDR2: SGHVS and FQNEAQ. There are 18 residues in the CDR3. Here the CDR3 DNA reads TGTGCCAGCAGCTTAGCGAATGGGGTCGGACGGGGGAACTATGGCTACACCTTC. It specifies CASSLANGVGRGNYGYTF. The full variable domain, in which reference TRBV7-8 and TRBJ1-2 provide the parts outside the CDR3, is GAGVSQSPRYKVAKRGQDVALRCDPISGHVSLFWYQQALGQGPEFLTYFQNEAQLDKSGLPSDRFFAERPEGSVSTLKIQRTQQEDSAVYLCASSLANGVGRGNYGYTFGSGTRLTVV.

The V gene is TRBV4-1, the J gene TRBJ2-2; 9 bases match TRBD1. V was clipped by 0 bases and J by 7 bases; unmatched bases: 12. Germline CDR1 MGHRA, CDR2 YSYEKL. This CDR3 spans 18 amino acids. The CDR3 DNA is TGCGCCAGCAGCCAAGATCTTTGGTCCACAGGGGGCGGCGGGGAGCTGTTTTTT. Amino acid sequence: CASSQDLWSTGGGGELFF.

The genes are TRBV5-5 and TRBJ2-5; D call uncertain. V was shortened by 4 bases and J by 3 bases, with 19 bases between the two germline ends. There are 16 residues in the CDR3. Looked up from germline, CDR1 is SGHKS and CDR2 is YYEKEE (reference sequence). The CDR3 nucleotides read TGTGCCAGCAGCCGCGTAAAATTGAGCAGCGAAGAGACCCAGTACTTC. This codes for CASSRVKLSSEETQYF. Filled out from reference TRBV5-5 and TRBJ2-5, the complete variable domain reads DAGVTQSPTHLIKTRGQQVTLRCSPISGHKSVSWYQQVLGQGPQFIFQYYEKEERGRGNFPDRFSARQFPNYSSELNVNALLLGDSALYLCASSRVKLSSEETQYFGPGTRLLVL.

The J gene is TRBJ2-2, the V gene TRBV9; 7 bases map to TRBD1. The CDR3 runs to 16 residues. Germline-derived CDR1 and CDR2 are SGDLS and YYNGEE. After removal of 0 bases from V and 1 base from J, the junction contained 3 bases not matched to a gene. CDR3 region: CASSVGTGRNTGELFF. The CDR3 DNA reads TGTGCCAGCAGCGTAGGGACAGGACGGAACACCGGGGAGCTGTTTTTT.

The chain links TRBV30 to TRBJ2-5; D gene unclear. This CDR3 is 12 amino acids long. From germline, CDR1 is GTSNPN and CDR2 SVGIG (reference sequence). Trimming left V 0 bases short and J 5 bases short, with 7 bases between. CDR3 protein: CAWSVGEETQYF. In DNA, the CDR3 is TGTGCCTGGAGTGTTGGTGAGGAGACCCAGTACTTC. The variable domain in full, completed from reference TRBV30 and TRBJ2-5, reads SQTIHQWPATLVQPVGSPLSLECTVEGTSNPNLYWYRQAAGRGLQLLFYSVGIGQISSEVPQNLSASRPQDRQFILSSKKLLLSDSGFYLCAWSVGEETQYFGPGTRLLVL.

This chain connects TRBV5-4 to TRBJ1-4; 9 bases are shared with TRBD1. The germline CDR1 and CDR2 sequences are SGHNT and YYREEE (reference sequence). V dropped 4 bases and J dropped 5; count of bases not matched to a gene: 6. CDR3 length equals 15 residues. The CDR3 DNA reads TGTGCCAGCAGCCCGGACGGGACAGGGAATGAAAAACTGTTTTTT. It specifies CASSPDGTGNEKLFF.

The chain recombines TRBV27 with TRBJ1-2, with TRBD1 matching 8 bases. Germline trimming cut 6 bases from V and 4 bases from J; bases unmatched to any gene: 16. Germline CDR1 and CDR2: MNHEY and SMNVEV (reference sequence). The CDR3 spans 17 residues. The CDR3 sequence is CASSRSVGQEKGYGYTF. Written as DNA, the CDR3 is TGTGCCAGCAGCCGATCCGTGGGACAGGAAAAGGGCTATGGCTACACCTTC.

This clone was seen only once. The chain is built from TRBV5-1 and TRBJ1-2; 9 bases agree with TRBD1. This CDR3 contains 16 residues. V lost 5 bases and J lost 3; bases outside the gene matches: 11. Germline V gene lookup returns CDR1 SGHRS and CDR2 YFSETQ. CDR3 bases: TGCGCCAGCAGTTCCGGGACAGGGCGCCGGGACTATGGCTACACCTTC. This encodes CASSSGTGRRDYGYTF.

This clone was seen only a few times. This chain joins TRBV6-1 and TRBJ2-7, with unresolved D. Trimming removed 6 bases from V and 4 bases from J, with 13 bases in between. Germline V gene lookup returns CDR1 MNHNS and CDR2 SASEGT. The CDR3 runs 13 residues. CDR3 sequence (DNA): TGTGCCAGCAGCTTGACTCACGAGTACGAGCAGTACTTC. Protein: CASSLTHEYEQYF.

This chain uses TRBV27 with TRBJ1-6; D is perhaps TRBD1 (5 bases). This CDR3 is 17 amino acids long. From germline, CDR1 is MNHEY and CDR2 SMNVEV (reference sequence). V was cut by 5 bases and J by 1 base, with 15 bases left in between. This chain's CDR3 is CASSRGRRASYNSPLHF. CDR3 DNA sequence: TGTGCCAGCAGTCGGGGGAGGAGAGCTTCCTATAATTCACCCCTCCACTTT.

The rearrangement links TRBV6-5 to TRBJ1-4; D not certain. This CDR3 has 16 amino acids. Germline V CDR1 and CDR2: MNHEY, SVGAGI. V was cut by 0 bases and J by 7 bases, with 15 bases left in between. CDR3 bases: TGTGCCAGCAGTTACTCGGGTTCGTCGGGAGGTGAAAAACTGTTTTTT. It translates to CASSYSGSSGGEKLFF.

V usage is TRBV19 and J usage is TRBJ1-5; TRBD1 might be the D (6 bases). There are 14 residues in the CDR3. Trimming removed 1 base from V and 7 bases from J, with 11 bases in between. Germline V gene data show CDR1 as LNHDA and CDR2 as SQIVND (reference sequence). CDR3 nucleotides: TGTGCCAGTAGTATAGGAGGGGGGGGACAGCCCCAGCATTTT. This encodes CASSIGGGGQPQHF.

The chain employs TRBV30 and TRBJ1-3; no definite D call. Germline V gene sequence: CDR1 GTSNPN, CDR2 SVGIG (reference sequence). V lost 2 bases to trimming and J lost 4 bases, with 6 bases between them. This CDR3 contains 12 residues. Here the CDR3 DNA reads TGTGCCTGGAGTCTCCTGGGAAACACCATATATTTT. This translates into CAWSLLGNTIYF.

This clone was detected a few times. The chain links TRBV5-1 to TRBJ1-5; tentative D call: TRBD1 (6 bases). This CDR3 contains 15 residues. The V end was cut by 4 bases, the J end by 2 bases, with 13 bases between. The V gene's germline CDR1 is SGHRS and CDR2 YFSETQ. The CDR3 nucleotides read TGCGCCAGCAGCCTCACGGCAGGGGGCAATCAGCCCCAGCATTTT. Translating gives CASSLTAGGNQPQHF.

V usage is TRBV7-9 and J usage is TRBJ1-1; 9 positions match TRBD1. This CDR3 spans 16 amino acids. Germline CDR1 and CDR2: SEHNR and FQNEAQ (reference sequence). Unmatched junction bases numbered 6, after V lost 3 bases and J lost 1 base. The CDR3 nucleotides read TGTGCCAGCAGCTTTACAGGGGGCCCTACGAACACTGAAGCTTTCTTT. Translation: CASSFTGGPTNTEAFF.

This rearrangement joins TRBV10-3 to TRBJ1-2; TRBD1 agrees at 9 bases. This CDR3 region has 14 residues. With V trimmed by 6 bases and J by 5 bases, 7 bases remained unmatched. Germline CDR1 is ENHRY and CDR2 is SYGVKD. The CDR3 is CAIRGGQGNYGYTF. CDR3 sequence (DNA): TGTGCCATCAGGGGGGGACAGGGTAATTATGGCTACACCTTC.

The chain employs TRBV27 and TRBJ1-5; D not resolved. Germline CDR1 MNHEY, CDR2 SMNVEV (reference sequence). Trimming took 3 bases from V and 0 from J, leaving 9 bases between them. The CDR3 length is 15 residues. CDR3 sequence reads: CASSLSVDSNQPQHF. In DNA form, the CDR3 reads TGTGCCAGCAGTTTGAGCGTAGATAGCAATCAGCCCCAGCATTTT.

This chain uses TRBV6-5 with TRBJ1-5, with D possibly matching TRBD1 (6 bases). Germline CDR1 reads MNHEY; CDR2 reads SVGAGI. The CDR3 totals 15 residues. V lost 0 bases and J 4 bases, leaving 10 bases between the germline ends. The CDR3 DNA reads TGTGCCAGCAGTTACTCGTTGGACAGTAATCAGCCCCAGCATTTT. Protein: CASSYSLDSNQPQHF.

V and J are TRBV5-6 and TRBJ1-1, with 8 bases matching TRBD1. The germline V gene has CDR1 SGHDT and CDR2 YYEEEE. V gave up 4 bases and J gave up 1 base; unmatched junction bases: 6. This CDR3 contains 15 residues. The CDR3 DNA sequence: TGTGCCAGCAGCCCAACCGGACAGGGGAACACTGAAGCTTTCTTT. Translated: CASSPTGQGNTEAFF.

This CDR3 is CASSLSDTSYEQYF. CDR3 DNA: TGTGCCAGCAGTCTTAGTGACACCTCCTACGAGCAGTACTTC. This sequence joins TRBV7-6 and TRBJ2-7; D uncertain. The length of the CDR3 is 14 residues. CDR1 SGHVS and CDR2 FNYEAQ come from the germline V gene. V lost 6 bases and J 0 bases, leaving 12 bases between the germline ends.

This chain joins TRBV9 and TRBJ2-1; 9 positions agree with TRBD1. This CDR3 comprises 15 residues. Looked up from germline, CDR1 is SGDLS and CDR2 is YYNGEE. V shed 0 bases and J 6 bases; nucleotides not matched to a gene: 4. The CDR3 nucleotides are TGTGCCAGCAGCGTAGGGGGGACAGGGTCCAATGAGCAGTTCTTC. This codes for CASSVGGTGSNEQFF.

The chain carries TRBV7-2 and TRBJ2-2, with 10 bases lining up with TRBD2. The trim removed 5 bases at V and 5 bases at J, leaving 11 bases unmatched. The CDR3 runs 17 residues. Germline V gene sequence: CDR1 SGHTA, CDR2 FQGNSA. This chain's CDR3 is CASSRGASGGGTGELFF. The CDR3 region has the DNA TGTGCCAGCAGCCGGGGGGCTAGCGGGGGAGGAACCGGGGAGCTGTTTTTT.